Reported below is one T cell receptor beta chain. What it recognizes is unknown. This entry is derived from a study of cytomegalovirus exposure and HLA in healthy donors. Amplification used 60 Vbeta primers and 13 Jbeta primers. Using immunoSEQ multiplex PCR, the repertoire was profiled, and TCRdb retains in-frame clones only, with some absent. The sample lists around 100,000 clones, 78% occurring once. Study-level findings and limits: Follow-up analysis found HLA locus-dependent TCR association rates, highest for DRB1 and lowest for HLA-C.

The specimen was PBMCs. This sequence originates from a male donor in good health and CMV-seropositive.

The CDR3 protein is CASSSRTGENSPLHF. The CDR3 nucleotides read TGTGCCAGCAGCTCAAGGACAGGGGAGAATTCACCCCTCCACTTT. The gene calls are TRBV7-6 and TRBJ1-6, with TRBD1 matching 9 bases. The CDR3 contains 15 residues. Trimming cost V 4 bases and J 7 bases; bases outside gene matches: 5. Germline V gene sequence: CDR1 SGHVS, CDR2 FNYEAQ.